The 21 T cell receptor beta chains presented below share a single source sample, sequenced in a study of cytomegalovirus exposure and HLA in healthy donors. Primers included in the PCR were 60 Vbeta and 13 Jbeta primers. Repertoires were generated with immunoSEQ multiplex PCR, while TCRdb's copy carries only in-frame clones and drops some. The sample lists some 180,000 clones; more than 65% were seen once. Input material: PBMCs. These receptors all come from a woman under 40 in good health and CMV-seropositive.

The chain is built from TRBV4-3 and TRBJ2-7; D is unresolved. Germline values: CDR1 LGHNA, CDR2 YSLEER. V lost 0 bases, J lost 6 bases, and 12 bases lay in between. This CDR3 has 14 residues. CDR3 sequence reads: CASSQDHSSSEQYF. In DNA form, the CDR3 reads TGCGCCAGCAGCCAAGACCATTCATCATCCGAGCAGTACTTC.

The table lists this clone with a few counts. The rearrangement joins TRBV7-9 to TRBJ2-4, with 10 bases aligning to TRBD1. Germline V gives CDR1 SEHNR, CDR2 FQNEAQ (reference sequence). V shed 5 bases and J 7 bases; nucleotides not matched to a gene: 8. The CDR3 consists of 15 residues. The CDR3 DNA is TGTGCCAGCAGCCCGCCCTCGGGACAGGGGAACATTCAGTACTTC. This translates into CASSPPSGQGNIQYF.

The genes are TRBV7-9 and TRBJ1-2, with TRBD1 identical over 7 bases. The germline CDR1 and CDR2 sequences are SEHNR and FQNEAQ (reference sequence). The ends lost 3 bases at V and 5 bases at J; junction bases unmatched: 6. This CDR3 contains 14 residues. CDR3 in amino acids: CASSLATGRYGYTF. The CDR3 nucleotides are TGTGCCAGCAGCTTGGCGACAGGGCGGTATGGCTACACCTTC.

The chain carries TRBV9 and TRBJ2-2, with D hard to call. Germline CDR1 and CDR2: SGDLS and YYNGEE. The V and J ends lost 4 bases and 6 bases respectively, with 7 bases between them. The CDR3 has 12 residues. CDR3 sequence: CASSLPAGELFF. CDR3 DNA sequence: TGTGCCAGCAGCCTCCCTGCCGGGGAGCTGTTTTTT.

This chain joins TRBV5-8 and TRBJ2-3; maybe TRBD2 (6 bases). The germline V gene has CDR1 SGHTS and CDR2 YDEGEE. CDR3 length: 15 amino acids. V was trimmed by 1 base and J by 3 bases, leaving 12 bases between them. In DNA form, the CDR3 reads TGTGCCAGCAGCTTGCTGGGACTTCAGACAGATACGCAGTATTTT. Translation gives CASSLLGLQTDTQYF. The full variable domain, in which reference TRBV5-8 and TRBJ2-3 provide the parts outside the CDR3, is EAGVTQSPTHLIKTRGQQATLRCSPISGHTSVYWYQQALGLGLQFLLWYDEGEERNRGNFPPRFSGRQFPNYSSELNVNALELEDSALYLCASSLLGLQTDTQYFGPGTRLTVL.

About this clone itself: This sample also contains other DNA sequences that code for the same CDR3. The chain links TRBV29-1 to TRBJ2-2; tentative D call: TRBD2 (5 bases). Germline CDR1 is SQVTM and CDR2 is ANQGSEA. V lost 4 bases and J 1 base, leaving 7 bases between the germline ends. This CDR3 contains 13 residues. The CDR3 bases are TGCAGCGTTGGACGGGAGAACACCGGGGAGCTGTTTTTT. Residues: CSVGRENTGELFF.

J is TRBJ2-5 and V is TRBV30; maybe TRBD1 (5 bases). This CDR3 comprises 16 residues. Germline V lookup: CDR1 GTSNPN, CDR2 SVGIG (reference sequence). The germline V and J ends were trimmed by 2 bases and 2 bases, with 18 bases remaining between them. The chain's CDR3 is CAWSPQQGLIQETQYF. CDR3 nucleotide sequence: TGTGCCTGGAGTCCCCAGCAGGGCCTAATACAAGAGACCCAGTACTTC.

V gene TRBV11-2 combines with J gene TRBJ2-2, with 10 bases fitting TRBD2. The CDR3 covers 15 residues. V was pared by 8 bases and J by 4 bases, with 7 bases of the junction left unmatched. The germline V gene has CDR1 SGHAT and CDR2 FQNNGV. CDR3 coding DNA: TGTGCCAGCCGAGATAGCGGGGGGAGCACCGGGGAGCTGTTTTTT. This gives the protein CASRDSGGSTGELFF.

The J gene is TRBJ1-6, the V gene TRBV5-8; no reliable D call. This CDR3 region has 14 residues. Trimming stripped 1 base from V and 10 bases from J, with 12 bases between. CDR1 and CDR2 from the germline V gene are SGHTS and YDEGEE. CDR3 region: CASSLWPLNSPLHF. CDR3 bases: TGTGCCAGCAGCTTGTGGCCGCTGAACTCACCCCTCCACTTT.

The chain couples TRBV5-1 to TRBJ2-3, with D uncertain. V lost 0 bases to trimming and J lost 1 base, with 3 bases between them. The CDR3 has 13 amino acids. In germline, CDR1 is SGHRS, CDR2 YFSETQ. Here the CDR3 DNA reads TGCGCCAGCAGCTTGGCTGGCACAGATACGCAGTATTTT. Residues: CASSLAGTDTQYF.

CDR3 nucleotide sequence: TGTGCCAGCAGTTTAACCAGAGGGGGCGTGGGCTACACCTTC. Residues: CASSLTRGGVGYTF. This rearrangement joins TRBV28 to TRBJ1-2; 7 nucleotides agree with TRBD1. Per the germline V gene, CDR1 is MDHEN and CDR2 is SYDVKM. The ends lost 2 bases at V and 8 bases at J; junction bases unmatched: 8. CDR3 length equals 14 residues.

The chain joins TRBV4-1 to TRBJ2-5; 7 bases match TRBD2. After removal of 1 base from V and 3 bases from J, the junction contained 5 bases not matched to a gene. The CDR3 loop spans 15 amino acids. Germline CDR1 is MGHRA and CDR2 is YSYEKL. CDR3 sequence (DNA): TGCGCCAGCAGCCAAGTCCTAGCGGCCAAAGAGACCCAGTACTTC. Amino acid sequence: CASSQVLAAKETQYF.

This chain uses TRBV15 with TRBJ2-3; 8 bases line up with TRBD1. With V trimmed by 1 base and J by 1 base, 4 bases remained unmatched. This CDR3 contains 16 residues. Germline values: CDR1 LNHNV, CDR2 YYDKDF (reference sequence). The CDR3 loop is CATSRGETGGTDTQYF. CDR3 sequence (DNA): TGTGCCACCAGCAGAGGCGAGACAGGGGGCACAGATACGCAGTATTTT.

The CDR3 region has the DNA TGTGCCAGCAGCTTAGTTCCGAGCAATCAGCCCCAGCATTTT. This sequence encodes CASSLVPSNQPQHF. The chain carries TRBV7-8 and TRBJ1-5; D uncertain. This CDR3 contains 14 residues. Germline CDR1 and CDR2: SGHVS and FQNEAQ. V lost 1 base, J lost 1 base, and 5 bases lay in between.

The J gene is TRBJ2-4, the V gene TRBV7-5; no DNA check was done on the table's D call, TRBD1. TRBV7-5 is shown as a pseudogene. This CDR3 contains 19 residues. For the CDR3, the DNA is TGTGCCAGAAGCCCCAGACAGGGTCTCTCGGTTCTTGCCAAAAACATTCAGTACTTC. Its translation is CARSPRQGLSVLAKNIQYF.

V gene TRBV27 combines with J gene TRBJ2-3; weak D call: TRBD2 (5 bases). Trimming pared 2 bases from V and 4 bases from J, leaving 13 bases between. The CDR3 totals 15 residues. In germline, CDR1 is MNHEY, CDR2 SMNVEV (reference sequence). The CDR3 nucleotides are TGTGCCAGCAGTTTAGAGGGTACCTTGGCAGATACGCAGTATTTT. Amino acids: CASSLEGTLADTQYF.

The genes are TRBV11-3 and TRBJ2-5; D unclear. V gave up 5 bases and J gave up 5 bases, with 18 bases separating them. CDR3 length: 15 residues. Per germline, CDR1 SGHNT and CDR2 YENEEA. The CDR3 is CASSKGVAARETQYF. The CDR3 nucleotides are TGTGCCAGCAGCAAAGGCGTAGCAGCACGGGAGACCCAGTACTTC.

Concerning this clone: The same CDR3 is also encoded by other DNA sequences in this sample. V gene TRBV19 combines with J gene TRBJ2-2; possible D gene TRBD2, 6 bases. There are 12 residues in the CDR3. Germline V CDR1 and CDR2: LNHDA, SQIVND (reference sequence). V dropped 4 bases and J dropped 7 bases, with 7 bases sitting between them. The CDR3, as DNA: TGTGCCAGTAGTAAGGAGGGCGGGGAGCTGTTTTTT. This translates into CASSKEGGELFF.

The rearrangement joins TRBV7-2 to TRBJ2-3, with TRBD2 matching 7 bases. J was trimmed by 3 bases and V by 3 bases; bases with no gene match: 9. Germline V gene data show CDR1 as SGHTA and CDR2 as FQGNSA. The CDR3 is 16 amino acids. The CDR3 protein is CASSFTPGGGTDTQYF. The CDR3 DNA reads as TGTGCCAGCAGCTTTACCCCGGGGGGAGGGACAGATACGCAGTATTTT.

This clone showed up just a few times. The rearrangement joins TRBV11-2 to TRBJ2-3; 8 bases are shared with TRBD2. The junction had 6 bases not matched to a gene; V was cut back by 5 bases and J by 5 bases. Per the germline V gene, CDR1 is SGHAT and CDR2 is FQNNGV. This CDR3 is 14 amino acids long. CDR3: CASSPGGEKDTQYF. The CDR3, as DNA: TGTGCCAGCAGCCCGGGAGGGGAAAAAGATACGCAGTATTTT.

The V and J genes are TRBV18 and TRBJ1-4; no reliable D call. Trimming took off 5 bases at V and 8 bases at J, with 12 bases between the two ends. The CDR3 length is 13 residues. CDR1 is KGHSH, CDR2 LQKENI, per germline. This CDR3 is CASSGSGGEKLFF. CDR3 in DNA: TGTGCCAGCTCAGGGTCTGGCGGGGAAAAACTGTTTTTT.